These 21 T cell receptor beta chains share one sample of origin, sequenced in a study of beta chain features in type 1 diabetes. Study conclusions and caveats: Moderate but significant shortening of TCRB CDR3s was recorded in all four CD4+ subsets from Type 1 diabetes patients.

The whole isolated RNA underwent reverse transcription, so sequencing captured expressed TCRB transcripts. Some clones are missing from TCRdb's copy, which holds only in-frame ones; the method was immunoSEQ multiplex PCR. The sample shows approximately 250,000 clones, about 23% of them seen only once. No antigen has been identified for these receptors. Input material: naive CD4+ T cells from blood. These receptor sequences come from a woman aged 25 to 45 with type 1 diabetes.

There are a few counts of this clone. The chain uses TRBV6-5 and TRBJ1-1; a possible D gene is TRBD1 (6 bases). The CDR3 is made up of 14 amino acids. Per the germline V gene, CDR1 is MNHEY and CDR2 is SVGAGI. The ends were cut back, 0 bases at V and 4 bases at J, with 9 bases in the middle. This chain's CDR3 is CASSYSRGGTEAFF. DNA of the CDR3: TGTGCCAGCAGTTACTCGAGGGGGGGCACTGAAGCTTTCTTT.

The J gene is TRBJ1-2, the V gene TRBV29-1; D not resolved. CDR1 is SQVTM, CDR2 ANQGSEA, per germline. V lost 1 base, J lost 8 bases, and 11 bases lay in between. The CDR3 covers 12 residues. CDR3 sequence: CSVEVSLEGYTF. CDR3 DNA: TGCAGCGTTGAAGTCAGCTTGGAGGGCTACACCTTC.

V is TRBV6-5 and J is TRBJ1-1, with a possible D match to TRBD1 (6 bases). V was trimmed by 0 bases and J by 1 base, leaving 9 bases between them. Germline V gives CDR1 MNHEY, CDR2 SVGAGI. The CDR3 consists of 15 residues. CDR3 loop: CASSYSRQENTEAFF. The CDR3 DNA is TGTGCCAGCAGTTACTCGAGACAGGAGAACACTGAAGCTTTCTTT.

The chain employs TRBV25-1 and TRBJ2-7; 9 bases are a match to TRBD1. The trim removed 5 bases at V and 4 bases at J, leaving 12 bases unmatched. CDR1 is MGHDK, CDR2 SYGVNS, per germline. CDR3 size: 16 residues. The CDR3 DNA sequence: TGTGCCAGCAGTAAAACCGGGGGACAGGGTGATTACGAGCAGTACTTC. Translating it yields CASSKTGGQGDYEQYF.

This chain connects TRBV9 to TRBJ2-2; D is perhaps TRBD2 (7 bases). CDR1 is SGDLS and CDR2 is YYNGEE in the germline V gene. Trimming took off 4 bases at V and 4 bases at J, with 17 bases between the two ends. CDR3 length equals 16 residues. The CDR3 spells CASSPRGGGATGELFF. The CDR3 nucleotides read TGTGCCAGCAGCCCCCGGGGAGGGGGAGCCACCGGGGAGCTGTTTTTT.

The chain carries TRBV6-1 and TRBJ1-1; maybe TRBD1 (6 bases). The CDR3 has 15 residues. Germline loops: CDR1 MNHNS, CDR2 SASEGT. Trimming stripped 7 bases from V and 7 bases from J, with 22 bases between. The CDR3 nucleotides read TGTGCCAGCACCCTTCTTCAGGGGATGCCGTATGAAGCTTTCTTT. The encoded protein is CASTLLQGMPYEAFF.

The chain combines TRBV9 with TRBJ2-5; 8 bases align to TRBD1. V gave up 3 bases and J gave up 4 bases; unmatched junction bases: 5. Germline-derived CDR1 and CDR2 are SGDLS and YYNGEE. The CDR3 contains 14 residues. The CDR3, as DNA: TGTGCCAGCAGCGCGCGGACAGGGCTAGAGACCCAGTACTTC. This codes for CASSARTGLETQYF.

This rearrangement joins TRBV7-2 to TRBJ1-2, with D perhaps TRBD1 (6 bases). The CDR3 runs to 13 residues. Trimming took 5 bases from V and 7 from J, leaving 14 bases between them. The germline V gene encodes CDR1 SGHTA and CDR2 FQGNSA. The CDR3 protein is CASSPRTVGGYTF. DNA for the CDR3: TGTGCCAGCAGCCCACGGACAGTCGGTGGCTACACCTTC.

The chain is built from TRBV19 and TRBJ1-1; 7 bases line up with TRBD1. Germline V gene data show CDR1 as LNHDA and CDR2 as SQIVND (reference sequence). This CDR3 comprises 14 residues. The trim removed 1 base at V and 8 bases at J, leaving 7 bases unmatched. CDR3 nucleotide sequence: TGTGCCAGTAGTATAGCACAGGGGACCGGGGAAGCTTTCTTT. Residues: CASSIAQGTGEAFF.

This chain connects TRBV30 to TRBJ1-5, with 9 bases that match TRBD1. The V segment lost 1 base and the J segment 7 bases; nucleotides outside the gene matches: 2. The CDR3 has 13 residues. In germline, CDR1 is GTSNPN, CDR2 SVGIG (reference sequence). CDR3 amino acids: CAWSGTGVQPQHF. CDR3 in DNA: TGTGCCTGGAGTGGGACAGGGGTGCAGCCCCAGCATTTT.

CDR3 nucleotides: TGTGCCAGCAGTGAAGTGGCGGGACTAATAGCTTTCTTT. Translation gives CASSEVAGLIAFF. This sequence joins TRBV6-1 and TRBJ1-1; D might be TRBD1 (5 bases). Trimming removed 1 base from V and 10 bases from J, with 13 bases in between. Germline lookup yields CDR1 MNHNS and CDR2 SASEGT. The CDR3 has 13 residues.

This clone was detected a few times. In DNA form, the CDR3 reads TGTGCCAGCAGCTTAGGCAGGGGGCTCACAGATACGCAGTATTTT. This gives the protein CASSLGRGLTDTQYF. V usage is TRBV7-2 and J usage is TRBJ2-3, with TRBD1 identical over 8 bases. CDR3 length: 15 residues. Germline CDR1 is SGHTA and CDR2 is FQGNSA. The J segment lost 2 bases and the V segment lost 1 base, leaving 2 bases of the junction unmatched.

V gene TRBV7-3 combines with J gene TRBJ2-1; D is unresolved. This CDR3 contains 14 residues. Germline CDR1 SGHTA, CDR2 FQGTGA. Trimming took off 4 bases at V and 4 bases at J, with 11 bases between the two ends. CDR3 coding DNA: TGTGCCAGCAGCTATACCGGGTTATACAATGAGCAGTTCTTC. This encodes CASSYTGLYNEQFF.

This clone showed up just a few times. The chain couples TRBV27 to TRBJ1-1; D uncertain. This CDR3 contains 14 residues. Trimming cost V 7 bases and J 4 bases, with 16 bases left between them. Germline lookup yields CDR1 MNHEY and CDR2 SMNVEV (reference sequence). CDR3 residues: CASTLVGGGTEAFF. For the CDR3, the DNA is TGTGCCAGCACCCTAGTCGGAGGAGGCACTGAAGCTTTCTTT.

For the CDR3, the DNA is TGTGCCAGCAGCCAAATTCCGGGACAGTCCTACGAGCAGTACTTC. Protein product: CASSQIPGQSYEQYF. The rearrangement links TRBV5-6 to TRBJ2-7, with TRBD1 identical over 7 bases. Germline CDR1 reads SGHDT; CDR2 reads YYEEEE. This CDR3 has 15 residues. Trimming removed 4 bases from V and 1 base from J; junction bases left unmatched: 8.

This clone was seen more than once but under ten times. The V and J genes are TRBV5-1 and TRBJ1-2; 9 nucleotides line up with TRBD1. After removal of 0 bases from V and 8 bases from J, the junction contained 5 bases not matched to a gene. Germline V gene sequence: CDR1 SGHRS, CDR2 YFSETQ. The CDR3 has 14 residues. The CDR3 reads CASSLAGTGNGYTF. The CDR3 bases are TGCGCCAGCAGCTTGGCCGGGACAGGGAACGGCTACACCTTC.

The chain uses TRBV9 and TRBJ2-3; 8 bases align to TRBD1. Trimming at V came to 3 bases and at J to 1 base, leaving 4 bases not matched to a gene. The germline V gene has CDR1 SGDLS and CDR2 YYNGEE. There are 15 residues in the CDR3. CDR3 nucleotides: TGTGCCAGCAGCGCGGGGACAGGAGGCACAGATACGCAGTATTTT. It encodes CASSAGTGGTDTQYF.

Worth noting for this clone: Other DNA sequences in this specimen translate into the identical CDR3. CDR3 bases: TGTGCCAGCAGCTCTAGCACAGATACGCAGTATTTT. Its translation: CASSSSTDTQYF. The chain is built from TRBV7-3 and TRBJ2-3; D is unresolved. Trimming pared 4 bases from V and 0 bases from J, leaving 2 bases between. The CDR3 length is 12 residues. Per germline, CDR1 SGHTA and CDR2 FQGTGA. Based on the CDR3 plus reference TRBV7-3 and TRBJ2-3, the full variable domain is GAGVSQTPSNKVTEKGKYVELRCDPISGHTALYWYRQSLGQGPEFLIYFQGTGAADDSGLPNDRFFAVRPEGSVSTLKIQRTERGDSAVYLCASSSSTDTQYFGPGTRLTVL.

In its sample, this clone was seen a few times. The rearrangement joins TRBV7-8 to TRBJ2-7; 11 bases line up with TRBD1. Germline V gives CDR1 SGHVS, CDR2 FQNEAQ. With V trimmed by 6 bases and J by 5 bases, 6 bases remained unmatched. The CDR3 is made up of 14 amino acids. The CDR3 reads CASSQGQGVDEQYF. The DNA of the CDR3 is TGTGCCAGCAGTCAGGGACAGGGGGTCGACGAGCAGTACTTC.

The J gene is TRBJ2-1, the V gene TRBV4-1; tentatively, D is TRBD2 (5 bases). This CDR3 has 17 amino acids. V was cut by 2 bases and J by 1 base, with 15 bases left in between. Per germline, CDR1 MGHRA and CDR2 YSYEKL. The CDR3 DNA reads TGCGCCAGCAGCCAACCCCCTGCTAGAGGGTCCTACAATGAGCAGTTCTTC. Amino acid sequence: CASSQPPARGSYNEQFF.

The chain combines TRBV6-6 with TRBJ1-1, with D possibly TRBD1 on 5 matching bases. Germline V CDR1 and CDR2: MNHNY, SVGAGI (reference sequence). The CDR3 is 11 residues long. The V and J ends lost 5 bases and 11 bases respectively, with 12 bases between them. CDR3: CASSPAGDAFF. CDR3 sequence (DNA): TGTGCCAGCAGTCCCGCGGGGGACGCTTTCTTT.